This TCR beta chain appears in the sequencing data of a study of blood T cell repertoires in COVID-19. Study information: Donors in the United States, Italy and Spain gave samples during acute or convalescent COVID-19. PBMCs, B-cell-depleted T cells, or T cells provided the cDNA or gDNA that made up the material.

Authors' analysis steps: From reference gene primer amplification, estimates of nucleated cell counts were derived. The assay was immunoSEQ multiplex PCR, and TCRdb's table has in-frame clones only and misses some. That table is the source of V, J and clone size, and D and trimming were worked out from the DNA. The table has 60,000 to 70,000 clones, about 86% seen once. The CDR3 is 14 residues long. V gave up 10 bases and J gave up 5 bases, with 20 bases separating them. Germline V CDR1 and CDR2: MNHEY, SMNVEV (reference sequence). The TCR comes from a woman aged 55-70 years with acute or convalescent COVID-19. The chain links TRBV27 to TRBJ1-2; the D gene is possibly TRBD1 (5 bases). Specimen: peripheral blood. The CDR3 DNA sequence: TGTGCCACGGCTCCTGGGGGGGGACGATATGGCTACACCTTC. Amino acid sequence: CATAPGGGRYGYTF.